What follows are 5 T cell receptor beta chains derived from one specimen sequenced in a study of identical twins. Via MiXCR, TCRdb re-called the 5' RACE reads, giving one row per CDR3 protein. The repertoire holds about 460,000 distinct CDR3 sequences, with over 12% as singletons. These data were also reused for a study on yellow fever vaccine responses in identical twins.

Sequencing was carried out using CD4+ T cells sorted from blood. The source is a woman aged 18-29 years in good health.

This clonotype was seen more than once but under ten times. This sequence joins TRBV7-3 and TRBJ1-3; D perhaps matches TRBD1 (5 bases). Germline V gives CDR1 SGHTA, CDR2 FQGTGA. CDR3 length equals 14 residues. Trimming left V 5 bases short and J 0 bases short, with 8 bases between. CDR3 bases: TGTGCCAGCAGCCCCGGGGGCTCTGGAAACACCATATATTTT. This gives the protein CASSPGGSGNTIYF.

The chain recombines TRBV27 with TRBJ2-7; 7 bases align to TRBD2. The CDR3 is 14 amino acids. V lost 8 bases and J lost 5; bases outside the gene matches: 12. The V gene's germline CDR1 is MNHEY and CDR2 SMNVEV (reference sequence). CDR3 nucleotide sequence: TGTGCCAGCCACGGATGGGAGGGTAGGAACGAGCAGTACTTC. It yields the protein CASHGWEGRNEQYF.

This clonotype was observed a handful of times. The CDR3 here is CASSEGTGGGETQYF. CDR3 coding DNA: TGTGCCAGCAGTGAAGGGACAGGAGGGGGGGAGACCCAGTACTTC. This rearrangement joins TRBV12-3 or TRBV12-4 to TRBJ2-5; 8 bases align to TRBD1. The V segment lost 5 bases and the J segment 5 bases; nucleotides outside the gene matches: 10. The CDR3 runs to 15 residues.

CDR3: CASSERRGMYEQYF. Written as DNA, the CDR3 is TGTGCCAGCAGTGAACGGAGGGGTATGTACGAGCAGTACTTC. The chain recombines TRBV2 with TRBJ2-7; TRBD2 might be the D (6 bases). This CDR3 has 14 residues. Germline V gives CDR1 SNHLY, CDR2 FYNNEI. Trimming left V 2 bases short and J 4 bases short, with 12 bases between.

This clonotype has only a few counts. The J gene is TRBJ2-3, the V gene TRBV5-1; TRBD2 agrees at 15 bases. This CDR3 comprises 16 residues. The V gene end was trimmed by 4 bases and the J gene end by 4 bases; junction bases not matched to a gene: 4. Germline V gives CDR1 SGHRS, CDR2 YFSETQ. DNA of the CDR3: TGCGCCAGCAGCCTCCGGACTAGCGGGGGGGCAGATACGCAGTATTTT. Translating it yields CASSLRTSGGADTQYF.